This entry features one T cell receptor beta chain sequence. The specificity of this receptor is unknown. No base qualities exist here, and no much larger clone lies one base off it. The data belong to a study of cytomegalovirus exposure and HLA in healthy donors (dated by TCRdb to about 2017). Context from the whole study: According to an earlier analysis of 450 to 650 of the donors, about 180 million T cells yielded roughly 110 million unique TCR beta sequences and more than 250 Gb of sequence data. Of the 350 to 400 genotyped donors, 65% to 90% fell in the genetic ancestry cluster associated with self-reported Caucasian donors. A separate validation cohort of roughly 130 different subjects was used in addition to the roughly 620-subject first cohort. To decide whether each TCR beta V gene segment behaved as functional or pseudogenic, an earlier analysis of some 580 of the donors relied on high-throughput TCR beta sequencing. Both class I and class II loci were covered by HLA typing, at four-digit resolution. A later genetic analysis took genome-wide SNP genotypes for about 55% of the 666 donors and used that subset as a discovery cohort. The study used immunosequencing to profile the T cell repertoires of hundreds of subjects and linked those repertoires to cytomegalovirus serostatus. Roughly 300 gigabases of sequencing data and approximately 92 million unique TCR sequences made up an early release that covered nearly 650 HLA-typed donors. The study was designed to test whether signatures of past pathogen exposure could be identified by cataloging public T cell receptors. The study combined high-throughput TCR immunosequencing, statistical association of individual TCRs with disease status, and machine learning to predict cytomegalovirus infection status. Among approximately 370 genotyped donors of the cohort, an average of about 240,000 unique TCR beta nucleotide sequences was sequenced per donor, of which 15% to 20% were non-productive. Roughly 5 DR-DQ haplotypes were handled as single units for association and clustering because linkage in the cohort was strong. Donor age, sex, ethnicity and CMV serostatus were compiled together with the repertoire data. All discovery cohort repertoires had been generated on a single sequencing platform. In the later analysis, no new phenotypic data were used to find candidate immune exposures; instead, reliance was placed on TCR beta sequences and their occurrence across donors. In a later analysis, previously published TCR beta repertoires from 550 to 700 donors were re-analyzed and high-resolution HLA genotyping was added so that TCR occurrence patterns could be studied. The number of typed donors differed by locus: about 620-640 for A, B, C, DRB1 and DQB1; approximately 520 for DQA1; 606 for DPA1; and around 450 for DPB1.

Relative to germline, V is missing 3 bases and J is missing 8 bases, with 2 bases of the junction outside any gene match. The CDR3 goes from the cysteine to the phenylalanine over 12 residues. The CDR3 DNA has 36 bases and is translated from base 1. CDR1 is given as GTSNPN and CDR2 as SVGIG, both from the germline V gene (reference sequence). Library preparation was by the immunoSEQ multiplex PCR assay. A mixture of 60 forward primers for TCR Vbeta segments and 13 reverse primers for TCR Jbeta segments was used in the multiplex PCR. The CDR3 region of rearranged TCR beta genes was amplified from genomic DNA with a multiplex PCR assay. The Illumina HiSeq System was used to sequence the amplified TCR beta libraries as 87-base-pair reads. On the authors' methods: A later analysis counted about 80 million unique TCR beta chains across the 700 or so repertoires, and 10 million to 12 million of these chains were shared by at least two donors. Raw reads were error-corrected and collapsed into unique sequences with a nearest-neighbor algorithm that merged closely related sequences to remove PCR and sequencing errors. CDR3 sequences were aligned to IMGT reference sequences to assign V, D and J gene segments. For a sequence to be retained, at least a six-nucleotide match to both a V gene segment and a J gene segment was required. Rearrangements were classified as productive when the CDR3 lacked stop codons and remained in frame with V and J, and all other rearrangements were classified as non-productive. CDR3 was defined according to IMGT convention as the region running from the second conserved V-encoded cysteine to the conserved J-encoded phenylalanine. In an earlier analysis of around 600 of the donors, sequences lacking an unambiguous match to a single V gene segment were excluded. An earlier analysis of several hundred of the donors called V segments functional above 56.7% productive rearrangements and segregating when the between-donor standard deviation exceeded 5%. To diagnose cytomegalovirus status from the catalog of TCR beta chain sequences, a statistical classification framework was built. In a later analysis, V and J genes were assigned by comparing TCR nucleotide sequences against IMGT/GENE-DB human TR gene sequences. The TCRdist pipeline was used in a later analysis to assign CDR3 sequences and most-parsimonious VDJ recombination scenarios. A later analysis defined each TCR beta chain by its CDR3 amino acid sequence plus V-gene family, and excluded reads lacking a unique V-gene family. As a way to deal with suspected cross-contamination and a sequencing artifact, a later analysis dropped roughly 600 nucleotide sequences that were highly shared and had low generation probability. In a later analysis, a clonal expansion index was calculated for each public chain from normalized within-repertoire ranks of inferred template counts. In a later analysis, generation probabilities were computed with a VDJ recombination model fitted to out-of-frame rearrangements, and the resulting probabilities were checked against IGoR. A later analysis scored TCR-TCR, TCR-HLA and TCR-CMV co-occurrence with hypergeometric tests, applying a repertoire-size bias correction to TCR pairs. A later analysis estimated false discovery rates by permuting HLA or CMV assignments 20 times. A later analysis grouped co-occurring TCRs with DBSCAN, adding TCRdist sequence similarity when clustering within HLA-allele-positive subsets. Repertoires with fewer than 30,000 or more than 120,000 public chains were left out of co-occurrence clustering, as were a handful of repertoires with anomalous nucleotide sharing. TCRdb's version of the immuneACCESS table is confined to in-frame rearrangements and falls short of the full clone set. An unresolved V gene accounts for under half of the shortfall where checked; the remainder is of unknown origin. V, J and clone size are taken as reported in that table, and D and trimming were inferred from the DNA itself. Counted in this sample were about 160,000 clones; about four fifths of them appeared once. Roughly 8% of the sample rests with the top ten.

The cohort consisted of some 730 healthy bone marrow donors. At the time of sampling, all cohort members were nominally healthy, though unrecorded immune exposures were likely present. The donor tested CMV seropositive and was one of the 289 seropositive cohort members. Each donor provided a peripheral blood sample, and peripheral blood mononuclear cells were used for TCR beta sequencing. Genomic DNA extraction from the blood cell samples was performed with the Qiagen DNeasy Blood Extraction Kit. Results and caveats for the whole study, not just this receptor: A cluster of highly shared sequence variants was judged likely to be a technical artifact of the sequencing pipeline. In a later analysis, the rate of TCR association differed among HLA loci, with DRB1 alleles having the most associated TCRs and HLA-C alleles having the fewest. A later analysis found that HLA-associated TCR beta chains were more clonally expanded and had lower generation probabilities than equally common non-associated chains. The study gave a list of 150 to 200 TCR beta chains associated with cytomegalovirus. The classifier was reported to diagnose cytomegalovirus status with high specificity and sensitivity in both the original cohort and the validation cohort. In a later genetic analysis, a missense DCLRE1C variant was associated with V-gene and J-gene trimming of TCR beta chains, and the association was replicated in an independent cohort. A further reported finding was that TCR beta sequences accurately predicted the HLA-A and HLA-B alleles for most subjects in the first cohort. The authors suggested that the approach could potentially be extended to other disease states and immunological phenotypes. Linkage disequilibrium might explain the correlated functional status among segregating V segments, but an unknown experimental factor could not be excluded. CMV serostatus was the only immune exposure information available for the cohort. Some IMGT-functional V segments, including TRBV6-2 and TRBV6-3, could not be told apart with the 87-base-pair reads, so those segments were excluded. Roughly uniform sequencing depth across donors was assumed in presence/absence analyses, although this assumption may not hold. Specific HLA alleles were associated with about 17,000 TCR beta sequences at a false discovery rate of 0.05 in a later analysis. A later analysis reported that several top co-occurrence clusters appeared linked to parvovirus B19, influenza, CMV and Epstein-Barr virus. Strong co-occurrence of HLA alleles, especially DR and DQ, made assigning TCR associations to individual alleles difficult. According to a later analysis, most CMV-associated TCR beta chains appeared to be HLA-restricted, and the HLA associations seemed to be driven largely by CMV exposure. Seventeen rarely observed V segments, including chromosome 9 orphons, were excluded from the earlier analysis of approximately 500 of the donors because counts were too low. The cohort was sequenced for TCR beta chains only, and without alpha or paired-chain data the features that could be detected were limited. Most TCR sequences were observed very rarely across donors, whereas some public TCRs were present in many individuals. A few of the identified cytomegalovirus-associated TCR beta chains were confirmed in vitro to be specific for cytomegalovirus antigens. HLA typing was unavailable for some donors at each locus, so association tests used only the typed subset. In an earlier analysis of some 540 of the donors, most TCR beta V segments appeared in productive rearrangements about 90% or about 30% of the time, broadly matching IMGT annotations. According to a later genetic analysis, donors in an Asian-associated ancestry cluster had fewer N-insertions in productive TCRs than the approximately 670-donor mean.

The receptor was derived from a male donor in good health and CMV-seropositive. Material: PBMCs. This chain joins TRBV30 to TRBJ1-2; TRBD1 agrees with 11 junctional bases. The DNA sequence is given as TGTGCCTGGAGGGGGACAGGGGGAGGCTACACCTTC. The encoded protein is CAWRGTGGGYTF. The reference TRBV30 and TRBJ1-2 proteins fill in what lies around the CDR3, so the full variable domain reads SQTIHQWPATLVQPVGSPLSLECTVEGTSNPNLYWYRQAAGRGLQLLFYSVGIGQISSEVPQNLSASRPQDRQFILSSKKLLLSDSGFYLCAWRGTGGGYTFGSGTRLTVV.